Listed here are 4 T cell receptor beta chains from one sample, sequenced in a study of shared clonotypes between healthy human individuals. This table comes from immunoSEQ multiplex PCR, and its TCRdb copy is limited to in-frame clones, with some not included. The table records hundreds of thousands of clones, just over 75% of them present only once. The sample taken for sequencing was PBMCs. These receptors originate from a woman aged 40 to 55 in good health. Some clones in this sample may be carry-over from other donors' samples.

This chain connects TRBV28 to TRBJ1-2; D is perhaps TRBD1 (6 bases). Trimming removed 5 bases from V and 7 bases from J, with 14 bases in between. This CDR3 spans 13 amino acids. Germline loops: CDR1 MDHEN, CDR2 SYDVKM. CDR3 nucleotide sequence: TGTGCCAGCAGTGGGGGGGCCAGGGGTGGCTACACCTTC. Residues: CASSGGARGGYTF.

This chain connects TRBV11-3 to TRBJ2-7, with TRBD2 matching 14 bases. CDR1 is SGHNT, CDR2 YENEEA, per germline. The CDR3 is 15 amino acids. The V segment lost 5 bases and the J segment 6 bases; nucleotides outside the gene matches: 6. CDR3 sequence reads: CASSPGLAGGSEQYF. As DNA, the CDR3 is TGTGCCAGCAGCCCCGGACTAGCGGGAGGTTCCGAGCAGTACTTC.

CDR3 coding DNA: TGCGCCAGCAGCAAAACGACAGGAGCCCCTGACTATGGCTACACCTTC. The encoded protein is CASSKTTGAPDYGYTF. The rearrangement uses TRBV4-3 and TRBJ1-2, with D possibly being TRBD1 (6 bases). Looked up from germline, CDR1 is LGHNA and CDR2 is YSLEER. Trimming left V 5 bases short and J 3 bases short, with 19 bases between. The CDR3 has 16 amino acids.

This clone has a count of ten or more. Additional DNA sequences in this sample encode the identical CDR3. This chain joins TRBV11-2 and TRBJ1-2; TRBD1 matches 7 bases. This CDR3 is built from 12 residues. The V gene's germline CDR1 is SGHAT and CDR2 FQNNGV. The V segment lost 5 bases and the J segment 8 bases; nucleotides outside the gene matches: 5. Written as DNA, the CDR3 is TGTGCCAGCAGCCCCCCAGGGGGAGGCTACACCTTC. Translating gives CASSPPGGGYTF.